This T cell receptor beta chain originates from a study of Ad26.COV2.S vaccination and SARS-CoV-2 variants. V lost 4 bases, J lost 0 bases, and 0 bases lay in between. The CDR3 contains 11 residues. Germline V gene sequence: CDR1 SGHTA, CDR2 FQGNSA. Measured with immunoSEQ multiplex PCR; TCRdb has only the in-frame clones, and not every one. This table holds about 350,000 clones, under 95% found once. Of note for this clone: The sample carries other DNA sequences with the same CDR3.

The rearrangement uses TRBV7-2 and TRBJ2-5; unclear D gene. This clonotype originated in a human donor who had recovered from COVID-19. Sequenced material: peripheral blood, taken after recovery from COVID-19. CDR3 in DNA: TGTGCCAGCAGCTACCAAGAGACCCAGTACTTC. Protein product: CASSYQETQYF.